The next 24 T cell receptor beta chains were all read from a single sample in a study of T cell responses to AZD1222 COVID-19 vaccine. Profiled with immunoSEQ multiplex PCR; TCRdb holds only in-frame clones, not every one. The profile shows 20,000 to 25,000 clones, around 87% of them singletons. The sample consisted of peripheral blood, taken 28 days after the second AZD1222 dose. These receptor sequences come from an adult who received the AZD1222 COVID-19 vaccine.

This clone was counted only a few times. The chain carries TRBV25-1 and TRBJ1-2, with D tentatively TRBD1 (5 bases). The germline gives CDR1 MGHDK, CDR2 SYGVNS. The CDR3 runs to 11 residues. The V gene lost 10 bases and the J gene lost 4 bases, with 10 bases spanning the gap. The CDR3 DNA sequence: TGTGCCACAGGGAAGGGCTATGGCTACACCTTC. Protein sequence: CATGKGYGYTF.

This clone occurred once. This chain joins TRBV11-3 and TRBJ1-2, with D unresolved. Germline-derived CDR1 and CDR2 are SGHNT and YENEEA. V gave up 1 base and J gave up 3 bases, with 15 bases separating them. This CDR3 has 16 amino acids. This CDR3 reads CASSLAAATRYYGYTF. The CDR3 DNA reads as TGTGCCAGCAGCTTAGCGGCAGCAACTCGTTACTATGGCTACACCTTC.

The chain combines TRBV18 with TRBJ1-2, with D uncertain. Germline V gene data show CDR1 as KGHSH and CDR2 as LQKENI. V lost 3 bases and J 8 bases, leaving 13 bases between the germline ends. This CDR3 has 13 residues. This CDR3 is CASSPAGVGGYTF. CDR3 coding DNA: TGTGCCAGCTCACCGGCCGGGGTGGGAGGCTACACCTTC.

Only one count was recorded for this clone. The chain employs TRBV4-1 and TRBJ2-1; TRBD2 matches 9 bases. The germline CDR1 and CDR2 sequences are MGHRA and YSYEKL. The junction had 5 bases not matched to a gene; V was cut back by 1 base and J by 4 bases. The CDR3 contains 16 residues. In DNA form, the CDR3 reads TGCGCCAGCAGCCAAGTTCGACTAGCGGTATACAATGAGCAGTTCTTC. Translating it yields CASSQVRLAVYNEQFF.

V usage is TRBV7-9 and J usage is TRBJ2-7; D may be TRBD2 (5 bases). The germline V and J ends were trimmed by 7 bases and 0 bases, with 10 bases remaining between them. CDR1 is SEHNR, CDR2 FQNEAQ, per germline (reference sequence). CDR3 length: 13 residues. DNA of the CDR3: TGTGCCAGCACCCCGGGGAGCTCCTACGAGCAGTACTTC. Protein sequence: CASTPGSSYEQYF.

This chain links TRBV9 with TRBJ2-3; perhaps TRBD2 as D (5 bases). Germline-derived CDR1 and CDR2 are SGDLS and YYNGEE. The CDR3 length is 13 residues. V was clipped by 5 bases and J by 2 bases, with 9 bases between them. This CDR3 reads CASREDYTDTQYF. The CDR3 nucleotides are TGTGCCAGCAGAGAAGACTACACAGATACGCAGTATTTT.

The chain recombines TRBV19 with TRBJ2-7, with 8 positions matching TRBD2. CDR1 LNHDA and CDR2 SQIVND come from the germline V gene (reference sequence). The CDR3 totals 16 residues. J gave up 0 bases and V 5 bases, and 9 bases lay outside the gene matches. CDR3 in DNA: TGTGCCAGTAGTCCCGTAGCGGGGAAGAGCTCCTACGAGCAGTACTTC. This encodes CASSPVAGKSSYEQYF.

This CDR3 reads CASRRRESGTGELFF. DNA for the CDR3: TGTGCCAGCCGAAGGCGGGAGTCAGGGACCGGGGAGCTGTTTTTT. The chain couples TRBV6-5 to TRBJ2-2; 7 bases agree with TRBD2. V trimming: 8 bases; J trimming: 5 bases; junction bases outside the gene matches: 11. The length of the CDR3 is 15 residues. Germline values: CDR1 MNHEY, CDR2 SVGAGI.

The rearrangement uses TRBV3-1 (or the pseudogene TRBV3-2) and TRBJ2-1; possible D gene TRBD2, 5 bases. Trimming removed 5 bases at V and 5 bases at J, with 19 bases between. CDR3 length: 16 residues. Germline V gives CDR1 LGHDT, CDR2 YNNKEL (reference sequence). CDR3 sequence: CASSEGLPHSDNEQFF. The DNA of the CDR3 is TGTGCCAGCAGCGAGGGTCTTCCCCATTCCGACAATGAGCAGTTCTTC.

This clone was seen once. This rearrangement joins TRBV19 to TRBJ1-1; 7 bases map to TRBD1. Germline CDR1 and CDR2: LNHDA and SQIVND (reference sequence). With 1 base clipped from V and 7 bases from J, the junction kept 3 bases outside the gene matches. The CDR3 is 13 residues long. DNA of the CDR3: TGTGCCAGTAGTATAGGCAGGGGGGATGAAGCTTTCTTT. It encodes CASSIGRGDEAFF.

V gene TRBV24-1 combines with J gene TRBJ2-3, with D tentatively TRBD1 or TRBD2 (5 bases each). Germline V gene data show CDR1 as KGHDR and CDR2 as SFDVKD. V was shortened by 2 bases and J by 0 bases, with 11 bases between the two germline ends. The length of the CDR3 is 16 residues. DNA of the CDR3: TGTGCCACCAGTGATTCCCCGGGGCCTAGCACAGATACGCAGTATTTT. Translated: CATSDSPGPSTDTQYF.

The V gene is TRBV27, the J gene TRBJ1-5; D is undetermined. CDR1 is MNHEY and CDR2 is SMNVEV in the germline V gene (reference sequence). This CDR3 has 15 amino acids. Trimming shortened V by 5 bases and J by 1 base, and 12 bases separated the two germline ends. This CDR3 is CASSPGSISNQPQHF. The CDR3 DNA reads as TGTGCCAGCAGTCCCGGCTCGATCAGCAATCAGCCCCAGCATTTT.

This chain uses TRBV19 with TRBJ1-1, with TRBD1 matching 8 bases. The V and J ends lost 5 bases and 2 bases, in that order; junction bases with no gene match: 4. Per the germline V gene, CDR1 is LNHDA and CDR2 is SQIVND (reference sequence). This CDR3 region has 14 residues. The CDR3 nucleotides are TGTGCCAGTAGTTTGGGACAGGCAAACACTGAAGCTTTCTTT. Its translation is CASSLGQANTEAFF.

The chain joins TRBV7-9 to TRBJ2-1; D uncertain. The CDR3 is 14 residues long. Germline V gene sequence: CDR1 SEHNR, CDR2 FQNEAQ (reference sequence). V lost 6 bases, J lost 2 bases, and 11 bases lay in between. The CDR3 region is CASSGSFPYNEQFF. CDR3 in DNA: TGTGCCAGCAGTGGCTCATTCCCCTACAATGAGCAGTTCTTC.

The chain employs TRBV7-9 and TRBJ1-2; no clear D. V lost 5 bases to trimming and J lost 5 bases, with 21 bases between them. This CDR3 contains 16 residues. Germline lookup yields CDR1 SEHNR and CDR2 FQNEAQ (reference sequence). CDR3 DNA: TGTGCCAGCAGCCCAAGTGGGTATCCCGGACTATATGGCTACACCTTC. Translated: CASSPSGYPGLYGYTF. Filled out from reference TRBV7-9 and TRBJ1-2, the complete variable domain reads DTGVSQNPRHKITKRGQNVTFRCDPISEHNRLYWYRQTLGQGPEFLTYFQNEAQLEKSRLLSDRFSAERPKGSFSTLEIQRTEQGDSAMYLCASSPSGYPGLYGYTFGSGTRLTVV.

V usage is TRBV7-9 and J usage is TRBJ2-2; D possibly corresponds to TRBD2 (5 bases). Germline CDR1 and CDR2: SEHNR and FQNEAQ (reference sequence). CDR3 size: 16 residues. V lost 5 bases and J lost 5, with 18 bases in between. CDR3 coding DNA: TGTGCCAGCAGCCAACTCCCGGGAACGAGGACCGGGGAGCTGTTTTTT. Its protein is CASSQLPGTRTGELFF.

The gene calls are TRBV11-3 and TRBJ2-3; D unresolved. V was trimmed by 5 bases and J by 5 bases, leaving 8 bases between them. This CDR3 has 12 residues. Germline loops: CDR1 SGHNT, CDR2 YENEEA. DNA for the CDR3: TGTGCCAGCAGCGGAATCGGAGATACGCAGTATTTT. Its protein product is CASSGIGDTQYF. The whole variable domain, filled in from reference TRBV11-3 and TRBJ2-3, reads EAGVVQSPRYKIIEKKQPVAFWCNPISGHNTLYWYLQNLGQGPELLIRYENEEAVDDSQLPKDRFSAERLKGVDSTLKIQPAELGDSAVYLCASSGIGDTQYFGPGTRLTVL.

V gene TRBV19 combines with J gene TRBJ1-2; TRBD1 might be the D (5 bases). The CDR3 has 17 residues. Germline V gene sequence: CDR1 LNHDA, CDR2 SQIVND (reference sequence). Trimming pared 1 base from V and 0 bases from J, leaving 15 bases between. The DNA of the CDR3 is TGTGCCAGTAGTATAGCGGGCAGGGCGCCCACTAACTATGGCTACACCTTC. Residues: CASSIAGRAPTNYGYTF.

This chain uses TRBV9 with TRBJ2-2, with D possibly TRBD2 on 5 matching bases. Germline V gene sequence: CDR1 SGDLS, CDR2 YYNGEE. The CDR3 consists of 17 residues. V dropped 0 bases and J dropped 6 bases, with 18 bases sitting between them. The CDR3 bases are TGTGCCAGCAGCGTAGCCCCGCCGGGGATTCGAGCCGGGGAGCTGTTTTTT. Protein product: CASSVAPPGIRAGELFF.

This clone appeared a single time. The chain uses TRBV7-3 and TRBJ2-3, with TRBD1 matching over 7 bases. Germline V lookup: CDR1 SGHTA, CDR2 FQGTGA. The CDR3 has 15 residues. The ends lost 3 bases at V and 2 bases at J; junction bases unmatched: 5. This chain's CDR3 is CASSFRDRDTDTQYF. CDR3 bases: TGTGCCAGCAGCTTCCGAGACAGGGACACAGATACGCAGTATTTT.

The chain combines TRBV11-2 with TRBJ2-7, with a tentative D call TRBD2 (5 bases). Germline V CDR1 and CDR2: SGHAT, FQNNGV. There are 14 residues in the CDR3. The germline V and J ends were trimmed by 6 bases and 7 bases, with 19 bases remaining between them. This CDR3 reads CASRPSLATVEQYF. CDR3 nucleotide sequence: TGTGCCAGCAGGCCTAGCCTAGCCACGGTTGAGCAGTACTTC.

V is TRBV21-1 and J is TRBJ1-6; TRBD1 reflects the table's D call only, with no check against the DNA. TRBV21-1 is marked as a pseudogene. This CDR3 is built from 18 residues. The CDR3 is CASSITGQALDYNSPLHF. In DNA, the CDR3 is TGTGCCAGCAGCATAACGGGACAGGCGCTCGATTATAATTCACCCCTCCACTTT.

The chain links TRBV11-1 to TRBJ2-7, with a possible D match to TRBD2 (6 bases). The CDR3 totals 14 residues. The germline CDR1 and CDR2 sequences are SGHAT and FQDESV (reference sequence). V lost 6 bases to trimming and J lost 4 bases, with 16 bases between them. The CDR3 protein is CASRAGLGEYEQYF. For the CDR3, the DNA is TGTGCCAGCAGGGCGGGACTTGGTGAGTACGAGCAGTACTTC.

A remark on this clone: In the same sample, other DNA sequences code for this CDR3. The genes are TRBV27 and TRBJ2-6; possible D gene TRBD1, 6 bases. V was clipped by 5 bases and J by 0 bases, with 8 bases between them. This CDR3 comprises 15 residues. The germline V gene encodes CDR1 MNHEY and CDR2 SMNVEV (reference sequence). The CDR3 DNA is TGTGCCAGCAGTCCCAGGGGCTCTGGGGCCAACGTCCTGACTTTC. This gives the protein CASSPRGSGANVLTF.